One sample yielded the 10 T cell receptor beta chains listed below, sequenced in a study of cytotoxic CD8 clonotypes in ibrutinib-treated CLL (dated by TCRdb to the early 2020s). The sample's time point, from its label and the paper: about eleven months on ibrutinib. Libraries were constructed by the immunoSEQ multiplex PCR assay. Here the immuneACCESS table is served through TCRdb, limited to in-frame sequences with V and J called. Missing clones are a known gap in these copies; in checked studies unresolved V genes cover under half, and the rest lacks a known reason. Across this sample there are about 58,000 clones, with roughly 70% seen only once. Clones ranked in the top ten supply 40% to 45% of the sample. The sample in question was PBMCs, obtained after 12 months of ibrutinib treatment. Every receptor here comes from a human donor with chronic lymphocytic leukemia.

This sequence joins TRBV28 and TRBJ2-5; 12 bases align to TRBD1. The trim removed 1 base at V and 4 bases at J, leaving 10 bases unmatched. There are 18 residues in the CDR3. CDR1 is MDHEN, CDR2 SYDVKM, per germline. CDR3 region: CASSLFAPGQGARETQYF. CDR3 coding DNA: TGTGCCAGCAGTTTATTTGCGCCGGGACAGGGGGCGCGAGAGACCCAGTACTTC.

J is TRBJ1-5 and V is TRBV6-1; possible D gene TRBD1, 5 bases. V lost 6 bases and J 2 bases, leaving 14 bases between the germline ends. Germline CDR1 MNHNS, CDR2 SASEGT. This CDR3 comprises 15 residues. The CDR3 sequence: CASSVTGVGNQPQHF. The CDR3 nucleotides are TGTGCCAGCAGCGTGACGGGGGTCGGCAATCAGCCCCAGCATTTT.

This chain joins TRBV13 and TRBJ2-7; TRBD1 aligns across 11 bases. The CDR3 runs 16 residues. CDR1 and CDR2 from the germline V gene are PRHDT and FYEKMQ (reference sequence). V dropped 5 bases and J dropped 4; count of bases not matched to a gene: 10. The CDR3 DNA sequence: TGTGCCAGCAGCCCGGGAGGACAGGGGGCGCCGTACGAGCAGTACTTC. Translated, it gives CASSPGGQGAPYEQYF.

This clone occurred a few times. The rearrangement uses TRBV6-1 and TRBJ1-5; D is uncertain. The CDR3 is made up of 15 amino acids. Trimming took off 6 bases at V and 0 bases at J, with 12 bases between the two ends. The germline gives CDR1 MNHNS, CDR2 SASEGT. The chain's CDR3 is CASSGPANSNQPQHF. CDR3 coding DNA: TGTGCCAGCAGCGGACCCGCTAATAGCAATCAGCCCCAGCATTTT.

This clone was detected only once. The V and J genes are TRBV5-1 and TRBJ2-5; 9 bases line up with TRBD2. The CDR3 has 15 residues. CDR1 is SGHRS and CDR2 is YFSETQ in the germline V gene. V lost 5 bases to trimming and J lost 2 bases; unmatched junction nucleotides: 7. The CDR3 spells CASRREGLGQETQYF. The DNA for the CDR3 is TGCGCCAGCAGGCGGGAGGGCTTGGGGCAAGAGACCCAGTACTTC.

This clone has a handful of counts. The genes are TRBV19 and TRBJ2-5, with 9 positions matching TRBD1. CDR1 and CDR2 (germline): LNHDA, SQIVND (reference sequence). V trimming: 0 bases; J trimming: 4 bases; junction bases outside the gene matches: 12. This CDR3 comprises 18 residues. The CDR3 sequence is CASSIDLPGQGGGETQYF. CDR3 bases: TGTGCCAGTAGTATAGACCTACCGGGACAGGGAGGAGGAGAGACCCAGTACTTC.

This clone occurred once. The CDR3 sequence: CASSEELAGVDEQYF. CDR3 bases: TGTGCCAGCAGTGAAGAGTTAGCGGGAGTCGACGAGCAGTACTTC. The chain is built from TRBV2 and TRBJ2-7; 9 positions agree with TRBD2. V was clipped by 1 base and J by 5 bases; unmatched bases: 6. The CDR3 is 15 residues long. CDR1 SNHLY and CDR2 FYNNEI come from the germline V gene.

In this sample, this clone turned up once. The CDR3 reads CASSLPGDSGNTIYF. The DNA of the CDR3 is TGCGCCAGCAGCTTACCAGGTGACTCTGGAAACACCATATATTTT. The chain carries TRBV5-1 and TRBJ1-3; D unresolved. The CDR3 totals 15 residues. Trimming shortened V by 2 bases and J by 0 bases, and 9 bases separated the two germline ends. Germline lookup yields CDR1 SGHRS and CDR2 YFSETQ. Variable domain in full (rest from reference TRBV5-1 and TRBJ1-3): KAGVTQTPRYLIKTRGQQVTLSCSPISGHRSVSWYQQTPGQGLQFLFEYFSETQRNKGNFPGRFSGRQFSNSRSEMNVSTLELGDSALYLCASSLPGDSGNTIYFGEGSWLTVV.

The V gene is TRBV15, the J gene TRBJ2-3; D perhaps matches TRBD2 (5 bases). Germline lookup yields CDR1 LNHNV and CDR2 YYDKDF (reference sequence). This CDR3 comprises 15 residues. Deletions cut 3 bases from V and 0 bases from J, with 10 bases between. The DNA for the CDR3 is TGTGCCACCAGCAGGGGAGCGCGAAGCACAGATACGCAGTATTTT. Amino acid sequence: CATSRGARSTDTQYF.

The V gene is TRBV5-6, the J gene TRBJ1-2, with TRBD1 matching over 8 bases. The CDR3 totals 17 residues. The V and J ends lost 4 bases and 2 bases, in that order; junction bases with no gene match: 13. CDR1 is SGHDT, CDR2 YYEEEE, per germline. The CDR3 sequence is CASSRRSSDRGNYGYTF. Here the CDR3 DNA reads TGTGCCAGCAGCCGGCGATCAAGTGACAGGGGAAACTATGGCTACACCTTC. Based on the CDR3 plus reference TRBV5-6 and TRBJ1-2, the full variable domain is DAGVTQSPTHLIKTRGQQVTLRCSPKSGHDTVSWYQQALGQGPQFIFQYYEEEERQRGNFPDRFSGHQFPNYSSELNVNALLLGDSALYLCASSRRSSDRGNYGYTFGSGTRLTVV.